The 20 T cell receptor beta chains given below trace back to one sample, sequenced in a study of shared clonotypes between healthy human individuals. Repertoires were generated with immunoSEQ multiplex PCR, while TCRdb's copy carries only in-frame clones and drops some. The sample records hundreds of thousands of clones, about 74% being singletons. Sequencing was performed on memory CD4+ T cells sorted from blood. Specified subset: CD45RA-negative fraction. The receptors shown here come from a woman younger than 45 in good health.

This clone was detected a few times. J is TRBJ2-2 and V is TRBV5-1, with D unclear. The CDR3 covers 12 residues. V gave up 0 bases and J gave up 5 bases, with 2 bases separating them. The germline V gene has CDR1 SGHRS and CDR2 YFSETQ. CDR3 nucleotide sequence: TGCGCCAGCAGCTTGGCTACCGGGGAGCTGTTTTTT. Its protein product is CASSLATGELFF.

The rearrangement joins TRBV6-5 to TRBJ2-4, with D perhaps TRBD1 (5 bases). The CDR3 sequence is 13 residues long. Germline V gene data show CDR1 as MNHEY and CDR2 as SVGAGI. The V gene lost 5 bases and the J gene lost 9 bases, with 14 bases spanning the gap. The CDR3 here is CASSPRVWGIQYF. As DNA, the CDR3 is TGTGCCAGCAGTCCCAGGGTTTGGGGCATTCAGTACTTC.

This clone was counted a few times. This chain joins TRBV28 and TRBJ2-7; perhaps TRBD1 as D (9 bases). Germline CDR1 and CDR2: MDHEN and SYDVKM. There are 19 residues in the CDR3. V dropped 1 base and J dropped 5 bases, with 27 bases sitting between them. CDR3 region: CASSLFGAGGQGGVNEQYF. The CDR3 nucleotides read TGTGCCAGCAGTTTATTCGGTGCGGGGGGACAGGGAGGTGTGAACGAGCAGTACTTC.

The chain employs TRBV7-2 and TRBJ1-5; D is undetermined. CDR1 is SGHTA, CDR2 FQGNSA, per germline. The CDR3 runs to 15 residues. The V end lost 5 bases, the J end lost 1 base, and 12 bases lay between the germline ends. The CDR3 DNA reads TGTGCCAGCAGCCTTAGCCACCTCAGCAATCAGCCCCAGCATTTT. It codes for CASSLSHLSNQPQHF.

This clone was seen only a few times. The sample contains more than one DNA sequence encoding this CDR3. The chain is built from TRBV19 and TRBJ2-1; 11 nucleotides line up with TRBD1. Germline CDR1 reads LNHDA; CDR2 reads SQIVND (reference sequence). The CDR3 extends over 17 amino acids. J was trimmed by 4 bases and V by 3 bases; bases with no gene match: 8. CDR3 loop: CASSIDSGTGGYNEQFF. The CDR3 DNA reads TGTGCCAGTAGTATTGACTCCGGGACAGGGGGTTACAATGAGCAGTTCTTC.

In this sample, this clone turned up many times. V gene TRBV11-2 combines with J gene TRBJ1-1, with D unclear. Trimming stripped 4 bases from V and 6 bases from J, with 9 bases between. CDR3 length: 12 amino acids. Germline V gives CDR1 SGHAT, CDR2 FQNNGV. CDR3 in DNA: TGTGCCAGCAGCTCCAGTTTATCTGAAGCTTTCTTT. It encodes CASSSSLSEAFF. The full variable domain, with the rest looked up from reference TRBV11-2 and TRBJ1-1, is EAGVAQSPRYKIIEKRQSVAFWCNPISGHATLYWYQQILGQGPKLLIQFQNNGVVDDSQLPKDRFSAERLKGVDSTLKIQPAKLEDSAVYLCASSSSLSEAFFGQGTRLTVV.

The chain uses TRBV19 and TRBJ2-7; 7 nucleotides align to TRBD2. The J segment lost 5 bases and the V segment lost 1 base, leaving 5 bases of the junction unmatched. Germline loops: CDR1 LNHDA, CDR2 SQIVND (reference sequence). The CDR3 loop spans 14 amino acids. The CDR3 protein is CASSIGGGRNEQYF. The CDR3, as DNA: TGTGCCAGTAGTATAGGGGGAGGGCGGAACGAGCAGTACTTC.

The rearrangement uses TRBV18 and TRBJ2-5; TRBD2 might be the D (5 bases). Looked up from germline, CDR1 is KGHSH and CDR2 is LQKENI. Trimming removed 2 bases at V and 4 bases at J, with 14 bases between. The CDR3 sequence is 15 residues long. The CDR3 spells CASSPGVGAGETQYF. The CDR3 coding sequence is TGTGCCAGCTCACCAGGGGTTGGTGCGGGAGAGACCCAGTACTTC.

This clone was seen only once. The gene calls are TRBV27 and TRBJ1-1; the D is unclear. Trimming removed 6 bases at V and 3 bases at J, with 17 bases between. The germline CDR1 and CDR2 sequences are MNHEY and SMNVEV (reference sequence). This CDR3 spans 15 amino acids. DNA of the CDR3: TGTGCCAGCAGATCGGTTGGCAGCGGGCACACTGAAGCTTTCTTT. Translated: CASRSVGSGHTEAFF.

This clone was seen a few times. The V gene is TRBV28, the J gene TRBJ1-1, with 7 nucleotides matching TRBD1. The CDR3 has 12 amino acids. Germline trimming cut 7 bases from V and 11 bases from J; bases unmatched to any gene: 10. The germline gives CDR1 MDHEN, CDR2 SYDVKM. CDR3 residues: CASTFRDSSAFF. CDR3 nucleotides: TGTGCCAGCACCTTCCGGGACAGCTCCGCTTTCTTT.

This CDR3 is CASNSGEVYEKLFF. CDR3 nucleotide sequence: TGTGCCAGCAACTCTGGGGAAGTTTATGAAAAACTGTTTTTT. The chain joins TRBV19 to TRBJ1-4; D is undetermined. The CDR3 covers 14 residues. In germline, CDR1 is LNHDA, CDR2 SQIVND (reference sequence). Trimming removed 9 bases from V and 6 bases from J, with 17 bases in between.

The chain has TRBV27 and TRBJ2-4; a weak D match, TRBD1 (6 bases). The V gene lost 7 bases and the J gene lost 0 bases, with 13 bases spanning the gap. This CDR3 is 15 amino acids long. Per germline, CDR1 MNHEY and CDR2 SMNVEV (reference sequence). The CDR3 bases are TGTGCCAGCACTCCGGCAGGGGTAGCCAAAAACATTCAGTACTTC. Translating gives CASTPAGVAKNIQYF.

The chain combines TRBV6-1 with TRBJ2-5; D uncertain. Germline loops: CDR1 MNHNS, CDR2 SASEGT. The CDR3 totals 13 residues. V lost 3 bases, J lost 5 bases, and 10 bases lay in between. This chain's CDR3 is CASSDLFGETQYF. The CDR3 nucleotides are TGTGCCAGCAGTGATTTGTTTGGGGAGACCCAGTACTTC.

CDR3 nucleotide sequence: TGTGCCAGCAGCCCCGGGACAGCATATGGCTACACCTTC. It is translated as CASSPGTAYGYTF. The chain joins TRBV7-2 to TRBJ1-2, with 7 bases fitting TRBD1. The germline V gene encodes CDR1 SGHTA and CDR2 FQGNSA. The V gene end was trimmed by 5 bases and the J gene end by 5 bases; junction bases not matched to a gene: 5. The CDR3 length is 13 residues.

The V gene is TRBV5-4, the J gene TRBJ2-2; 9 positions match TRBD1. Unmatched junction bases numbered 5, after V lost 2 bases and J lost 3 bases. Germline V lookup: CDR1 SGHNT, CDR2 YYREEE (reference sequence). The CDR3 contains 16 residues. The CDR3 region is CASSFNRGLDTGELFF. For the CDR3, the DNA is TGTGCCAGCAGCTTTAACAGGGGGCTGGACACCGGGGAGCTGTTTTTT.

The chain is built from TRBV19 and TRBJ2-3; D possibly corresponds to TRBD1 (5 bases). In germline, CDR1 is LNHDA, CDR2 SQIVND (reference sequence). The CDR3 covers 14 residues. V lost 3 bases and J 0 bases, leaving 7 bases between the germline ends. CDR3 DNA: TGTGCCAGTAGTATTAGGGGTAGCACAGATACGCAGTATTTT. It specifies CASSIRGSTDTQYF.

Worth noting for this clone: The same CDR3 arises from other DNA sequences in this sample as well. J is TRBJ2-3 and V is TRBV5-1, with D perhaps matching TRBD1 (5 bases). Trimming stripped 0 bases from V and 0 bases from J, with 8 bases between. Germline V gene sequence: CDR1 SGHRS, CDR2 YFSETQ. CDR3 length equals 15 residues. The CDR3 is CASSLGGGSTDTQYF. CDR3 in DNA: TGCGCCAGCAGCTTGGGGGGCGGAAGCACAGATACGCAGTATTTT. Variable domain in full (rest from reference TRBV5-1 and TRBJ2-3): KAGVTQTPRYLIKTRGQQVTLSCSPISGHRSVSWYQQTPGQGLQFLFEYFSETQRNKGNFPGRFSGRQFSNSRSEMNVSTLELGDSALYLCASSLGGGSTDTQYFGPGTRLTVL.

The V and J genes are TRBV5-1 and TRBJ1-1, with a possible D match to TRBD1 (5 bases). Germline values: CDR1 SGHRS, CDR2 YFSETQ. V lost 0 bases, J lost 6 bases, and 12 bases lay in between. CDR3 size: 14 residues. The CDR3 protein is CASSLVSQGPEAFF. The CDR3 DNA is TGCGCCAGCAGCTTGGTATCTCAGGGACCTGAAGCTTTCTTT.

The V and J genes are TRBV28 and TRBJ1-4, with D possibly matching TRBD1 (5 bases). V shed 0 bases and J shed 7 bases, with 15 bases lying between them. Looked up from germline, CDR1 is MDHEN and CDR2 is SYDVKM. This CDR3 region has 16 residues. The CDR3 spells CASSLWRQGDGEKLFF. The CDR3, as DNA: TGTGCCAGCAGTTTATGGCGGCAAGGGGATGGTGAAAAACTGTTTTTT.

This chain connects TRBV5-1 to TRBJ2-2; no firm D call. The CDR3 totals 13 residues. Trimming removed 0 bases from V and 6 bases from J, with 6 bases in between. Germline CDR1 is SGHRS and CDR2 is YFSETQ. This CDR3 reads CASSLAVSGELFF. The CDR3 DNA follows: TGCGCCAGCAGCTTGGCCGTATCCGGGGAGCTGTTTTTT.